This is a list of T cell receptor beta chains from one sample in a study of Ad26.COV2.S vaccination and SARS-CoV-2 variants. Method: immunoSEQ multiplex PCR; TCRdb's copy keeps in-frame clones and lacks some. Among 400,000 to 450,000 clones listed, 80% to 95% were seen once. The material sequenced was peripheral blood, taken in a trial of Ad26.COV2.S vaccine versus placebo. These receptors came from a person aged 18-60 years who received the Ad26.COV2.S COVID-19 vaccine or a placebo. Each CDR3 is given with its conserved first and last residue. The D gene is left open where the match is weak. The size entry is marked missing in some rows and otherwise reads once, few, many or a size class.

clone_size	j_call	cdr3_length	v_call	d_call	cdr3_nt	cdr3_aa
once	TRBJ2-1	15	TRBV7-2	.	TGTGCCAGCAGCTTTCCCGAGGTAGCGGTTAATGAGCAGTTCTTC	CASSFPEVAVNEQFF
.	TRBJ2-7	14	TRBV28	.	TGTGCCAGCAGTCTAAGGACCCTAGTCTACGAGCAGTACTTC	CASSLRTLVYEQYF
.	TRBJ2-7	15	TRBV3-1/TRBV3-2	.	TGTGCCAGCAGCCAAGATCTTGTGGCAGGACACCCATCAGACTTC	CASSQDLVAGHPSDF
.	TRBJ1-2	14	TRBV27	TRBD1	TGTGCCAGCAGTTTATCGCGGGACAGCTATGGCTACACCTTC	CASSLSRDSYGYTF
.	TRBJ2-1	15	TRBV7-3	.	TGTGCCAGCAGCCTCCGGCTAGACCCCTACAATGAGCAGTTCTTC	CASSLRLDPYNEQFF
.	TRBJ1-5	15	TRBV30	.	TGTGCCTGGAGTGCGAAGACCCAGGGCAATCAGCCCCAGCATTTT	CAWSAKTQGNQPQHF
.	TRBJ2-1	11	TRBV20-1	.	TGCAGTGCTAGGAATGGTTATGAGCAGTTCTTC	CSARNGYEQFF
.	TRBJ2-1	14	TRBV9	TRBD2	TGTGCCAGCAGCGTAGGGGGAGGGCCGAATGAGCAGTTCTTC	CASSVGGGPNEQFF
.	TRBJ2-3	13	TRBV5-6	.	TGTGCCAGCAGCTTTGGGAGCACAGATACGCAGTATTTT	CASSFGSTDTQYF
.	TRBJ1-1	13	TRBV9	.	TGTGCCAGCAGCGTAGGTCCGGGGACTGAAGCTTTCTTT	CASSVGPGTEAFF
.	TRBJ2-7	14	TRBV3-1/TRBV3-2	TRBD2	TGTGCCAGCAGCATGCCGGGACTAGTATACGAGCAGTACTTC	CASSMPGLVYEQYF
.	TRBJ2-5	13	TRBV12-3/TRBV12-4	.	TGTGCCAGCAGTTTAGCGGGAGTAGAGACCCAGTACTTC	CASSLAGVETQYF
.	TRBJ1-2	16	TRBV3-1/TRBV3-2	.	TGTGCCAGCAGCCCGCAGGCCCTGTGGTCGGACTATGGCTACACCTTC	CASSPQALWSDYGYTF
.	TRBJ1-5	15	TRBV28	.	TGTGCCAGCAGTATCCGAGGGGTTGGCAATCAGCCCCAGCATTTT	CASSIRGVGNQPQHF
.	TRBJ1-1	11	TRBV12-3/TRBV12-4	.	TGTGCCAGCAGCGGAGGGACTGAAGCTTTCTTT	CASSGGTEAFF
.	TRBJ1-5	13	TRBV19	.	TGTGCCAGCAGTTGGGGGAACAATCAGCCCCAGCATTTT	CASSWGNNQPQHF
.	TRBJ2-7	13	TRBV7-9	.	TGTGCCAGCAGCTGGGCAGACCGCTACGAGCAGTACTTC	CASSWADRYEQYF
.	TRBJ2-1	18	TRBV9	TRBD2	TGTGCCAGCAGCGTAGGGCCTAGCGGGCCCAACTCCTACAATGAGCAGTTCTTC	CASSVGPSGPNSYNEQFF
.	TRBJ1-2	18	TRBV7-8	.	TGTGCCAGCAGCTTAACCTTGTCGACAGCCCCGTCGAAATATGGCTACACCTTC	CASSLTLSTAPSKYGYTF
.	TRBJ2-1	15	TRBV5-1	TRBD1	TGCGCCAGCTCTCGGACAGGGCGGGGCCACAATGAGCAGTTCTTC	CASSRTGRGHNEQFF
many	TRBJ1-2	15	TRBV10-3	.	TGTGCCATCACAAACCCCCAAGGGGGGATTACGGGCTACACCTTC	CAITNPQGGITGYTF
.	TRBJ1-1	15	TRBV9	TRBD1	TGTGCCAGCAGCGTGACAGGGGGGATGAACACTGAAGCTTTCTTT	CASSVTGGMNTEAFF
.	TRBJ1-2	13	TRBV25-1	.	TGTGCCAGCAGCAGGGGCTTCGGCTATGGCTACACCTTC	CASSRGFGYGYTF
.	TRBJ2-6	13	TRBV12-3/TRBV12-4	.	TGTGCCAGCAAATCCTCTGGGGCCAACGTCCTGACTTTC	CASKSSGANVLTF
.	TRBJ1-4	14	TRBV11-2	TRBD1	TGTGCCAGCAGGCTACAGGGGCGTTGGGAAAAACTGTTTTTT	CASRLQGRWEKLFF
.	TRBJ2-4	14	TRBV7-2	TRBD1	TGTGCCAGCAGCTTTGGACAGGGTGGGGGCATTCAGTACTTC	CASSFGQGGGIQYF
.	TRBJ1-5	17	TRBV21-1	.	TGTGCCAGCAGCAAAGGCCCACTCCGACAGGGAGGGCAGCCCCAGCATTTT	CASSKGPLRQGGQPQHF
once	TRBJ1-1	16	TRBV11-2	.	TGTGCCAGCAGCTTAGTGGGAGGGTATATGAACACTGAAGCTTTCTTT	CASSLVGGYMNTEAFF
few	TRBJ1-6	14	TRBV5-6	.	TGTGCCAGCAGCTTGGGGGGGCGGAGTTCACCCCTCCACTTT	CASSLGGRSSPLHF
.	TRBJ2-3	13	TRBV6-4	.	TGTGCCAGCAGTGTAAATATTGCAGATACGCAGTATTTT	CASSVNIADTQYF
.	TRBJ2-5	15	TRBV7-3	.	TGTGCCAGCAGCTTAATTGCGTCCCCAGGGGAGACCCAGTACTTC	CASSLIASPGETQYF
.	TRBJ1-1	13	TRBV3-1/TRBV3-2	.	TGTGCCAGCAGTGGACTGTCTAACACTGAAGCTTTCTTT	CASSGLSNTEAFF
.	TRBJ2-5	18	TRBV10-3	TRBD2	TGTGCCATCAGTGAGTCTACTAGCGGGGCGCGCCAACAAGAGACCCAGTACTTC	CAISESTSGARQQETQYF
.	TRBJ1-6	15	TRBV3-1/TRBV3-2	.	TGTGCCAGCAGCCTATTTAGAAGGGAGAATTCACCCCTCCACTTT	CASSLFRRENSPLHF
.	TRBJ2-6	14	TRBV6-2/TRBV6-3	.	TGTGCCAGCAGCCCCCCTTCTGGGGCCAACGTCCTGACTTTC	CASSPPSGANVLTF
.	TRBJ2-1	11	TRBV20-1	.	TGCAGTGCTAGTTCTCCGGGGCGCGGGTTCTTC	CSASSPGRGFF
.	TRBJ2-6	13	TRBV29-1	.	TGCAGCGTGCGTGAGACTGGGGCCAACGTCCTGACTTTC	CSVRETGANVLTF
once	TRBJ2-7	13	TRBV5-5	.	TGTGCCAGCAGCTGGGACATCTTAAACGAGCAGTACTTC	CASSWDILNEQYF
.	TRBJ2-7	16	TRBV4-1	TRBD2	TGCGCCAGCAGCCCCTTTGGGGGGGGTCAGGCCTACGAGCAGTACTTC	CASSPFGGGQAYEQYF
.	TRBJ2-1	19	TRBV7-2	TRBD2	TGTGCCAGCAGCTTAGCCCCGTTAGACATCCCTAGCGGGAAAGATGAGCAGTTCTTC	CASSLAPLDIPSGKDEQFF
.	TRBJ2-4	15	TRBV9	TRBD2	TGTGCCAGCAGCGCTGGCGGACTAGCGAAAAACATTCAGTACTTC	CASSAGGLAKNIQYF
.	TRBJ2-7	13	TRBV10-3	.	TGTGCCATCAGTGAAATCGCCGTTGGTGAGCAGTACTTC	CAISEIAVGEQYF
.	TRBJ2-1	18	TRBV3-1/TRBV3-2	TRBD2	TGTGCCAGCAGCCAAACAAATACCGGGACTAGGCACTACAATGAGCAGTTCTTC	CASSQTNTGTRHYNEQFF
.	TRBJ2-7	15	TRBV7-9	TRBD1	TGTGCCAGCACCCCCAGGTCGGGACAGGGGTACGAGCAGTACTTC	CASTPRSGQGYEQYF
.	TRBJ2-7	16	TRBV21-1	.	TGTGCCAGCAGCATGTTTCTGTTGGGCAAAGACTACGAGCAGTACTTC	CASSMFLLGKDYEQYF
.	TRBJ2-7	15	TRBV9	.	TGTGCCAGCAGCGTAGATCCCACTAGTTCCCTCGAGCAGTACTTC	CASSVDPTSSLEQYF
.	TRBJ1-3	15	TRBV7-9	TRBD1	TGTGCCAGCAGCCCGTCGGGACAGGGCGGAAACACCATATATTTT	CASSPSGQGGNTIYF
.	TRBJ1-5	14	TRBV30	TRBD1	TGTGCCTGGAGTGCGACAGGGACTTTCCAGCCCCAGCATTTT	CAWSATGTFQPQHF
.	TRBJ2-7	16	TRBV2	.	TGTGCCAGCAGTGGGACGGGACACACGACGGCTTACGAGCAGTACTTC	CASSGTGHTTAYEQYF
.	TRBJ2-7	15	TRBV5-5	.	TGTGCCAGCAGCTTGCATGAGGAAATAGCCTACGAGCAGTACTTC	CASSLHEEIAYEQYF
once	TRBJ2-2	21	TRBV2	TRBD1	TGTGCCAGCAGTGAAGCGGCCCCCGGGACAGGGGCAAGGTCGAACACCGGGGAGCTGTTTTTT	CASSEAAPGTGARSNTGELFF
.	TRBJ2-7	13	TRBV28	.	TGTGCCAGCAGCACAGGGTTCTCCTACGAGCAGTACTTC	CASSTGFSYEQYF
many	TRBJ1-4	16	TRBV7-6	TRBD1	TGTGCCAGCAGGGAAGGGACAGGGGCAACTAATGAAAAACTGTTTTTT	CASREGTGATNEKLFF